Listed below are T cell receptor beta chains from one sample, sequenced in a study of blood T cell repertoires in COVID-19. Assay used: immunoSEQ multiplex PCR; TCRdb lists only in-frame clones, some missing. This table has about 250,000 clones, 70% to 90% appearing once. Sequenced input: peripheral blood. These receptors all come from a man between 18 and 35 years old with active or convalescent COVID-19. CDR3s include the opening cysteine and the closing phenylalanine or tryptophan. The order of the fields is V gene, clone size, D gene, J gene, CDR3 DNA, CDR3 protein. A D gene is named only where the DNA matches it firmly. Clone size, where shown, is once, few, many, or a class for clones that have expanded.

TRBV24-1	-	TRBD1	TRBJ2-7	TGTGCCACCAGTGACTCAGGGGGAATGCTCTACGAGCAGTACTTC	CATSDSGGMLYEQYF
TRBV6-5	-	-	TRBJ1-1	TGTGCCAGCAGTAGGGACACACTGAACACTGAAGCTTTCTTT	CASSRDTLNTEAFF
TRBV5-1	-	TRBD1	TRBJ1-1	TGCGCCAGCAGCTCGGACAGGGCGAACACTGAAGCTTTCTTT	CASSSDRANTEAFF
TRBV2	once	TRBD1	TRBJ1-2	TGTGCCAGCAGCCCAGACAGGGGGGTCGGCTACACCTTC	CASSPDRGVGYTF
TRBV5-6	-	-	TRBJ2-3	TGTGCCAGCAGCTTGTTGCTAGCTACGCAGTATTTT	CASSLLLATQYF
TRBV5-1	-	-	TRBJ2-7	TGCGCCAGCAGCCTTCAGGCGAACGAGCAGTACTTC	CASSLQANEQYF
TRBV5-1	-	TRBD2	TRBJ2-5	TGCGCCAGCAGCGGGAATAGCGGGGCGAGGCGAGGGGCTGAGACCCAGTACTTC	CASSGNSGARRGAETQYF
TRBV18	-	TRBD2	TRBJ2-5	TGTGCCAGCTCACCACCGCGCGCAGCGGGGGAGGAAGAGACCCAGTACTTC	CASSPPRAAGEEETQYF
TRBV7-8	-	-	TRBJ1-1	TGTGCCAGCAGCATGACAGGTACCATTGAAGCTTTCTTT	CASSMTGTIEAFF
TRBV2	once	-	TRBJ2-6	TGTGCCAGCAGTTTTACAGGGTCTGGGGCCAACGTCCTGACTTTC	CASSFTGSGANVLTF
TRBV28	-	-	TRBJ2-1	TGTGCCAGCAGCTCCACCAAGCGTCAGGAGGGGAATGAGCAGTTCTTC	CASSSTKRQEGNEQFF
TRBV9	-	-	TRBJ1-4	TGTGCCAGCAGCGTAGCAGGGCCAAATGAAAAACTGTTTTTT	CASSVAGPNEKLFF
TRBV9	-	TRBD1	TRBJ2-1	TGTGCCAGCAGTGAAGCCGGGACAGGGAGAAATGAGCAGTTCTTC	CASSEAGTGRNEQFF
TRBV2	-	TRBD2	TRBJ2-1	TGTGCCAGCAGTGTTTGGACTAGCGGGAATGAGCAGTTCTTC	CASSVWTSGNEQFF
TRBV18	-	TRBD1	TRBJ2-2	TGTGCCAGCTCACCCTCGGCAGGGGGCTATACCGGGGAGCTGTTTTTT	CASSPSAGGYTGELFF
TRBV5-1	-	TRBD1	TRBJ1-1	TGCGCCAGCAGTAACAGGGGGCCGTCTGAAGCTTTCTTT	CASSNRGPSEAFF
TRBV6-2/TRBV6-3	few	TRBD1	TRBJ1-1	TGTGCCAGCAGTTACGTCCCGGGACAGGGGAACACTGAAGCTTTCTTT	CASSYVPGQGNTEAFF
TRBV6-2/TRBV6-3	-	-	TRBJ1-4	TGTGCCAGCAGTTACCCTACAGTCAATGAAAAACTGTTTTTT	CASSYPTVNEKLFF
TRBV3-1/TRBV3-2	-	TRBD1	TRBJ1-2	TGTGCCAGCCGGCCGGGACAGGGGGCGCCAGGGTATGGCTACACCTTC	CASRPGQGAPGYGYTF
TRBV19	once	TRBD1	TRBJ1-1	TGTGCCAGTAGTTCACAGGGGGCTGTGAACACTGAAGCTTTCTTT	CASSSQGAVNTEAFF
TRBV6-1	-	-	TRBJ2-3	TGTGCCAGCAGTGGTAGCGGAGCCCCCAACACAGATACGCAGTATTTT	CASSGSGAPNTDTQYF
TRBV4-3	many	-	TRBJ2-1	TGCGCCAGCAGCCAAGGTGAGGGCTCCTACAATGAGCAGTTCTTC	CASSQGEGSYNEQFF
TRBV7-2	-	-	TRBJ2-5	TGTGCCAGCAGCTTCCAGGCCCCCCAAGAGACCCAGTACTTC	CASSFQAPQETQYF
TRBV2	-	TRBD2	TRBJ2-5	TGTGCCACATCGGGGGGGATGGAAGAGACCCAGTACTTC	CATSGGMEETQYF
TRBV5-1	-	TRBD1	TRBJ1-4	TGCGCCAGCAGCTTTTGGCAGGGGGCCGGTAAAGGTGAAAAACTGTTTTTT	CASSFWQGAGKGEKLFF
TRBV19	-	-	TRBJ1-4	TGTGCCAGTAGTATTGGGCCTGCTGCAACTAATGAAAAACTGTTTTTT	CASSIGPAATNEKLFF
TRBV30	-	-	TRBJ1-6	TGTGCCTGGAGTTTAACTAATAATTCACCCCTCCACTTT	CAWSLTNNSPLHF
TRBV5-4	-	-	TRBJ1-2	TGTGCCAGCAGCTCGACCCACCCCAGGGCTGGGATGGACTACACCTTC	CASSSTHPRAGMDYTF
TRBV19	-	TRBD2	TRBJ2-7	TGTGCCAGTAGTATTTTGGCTAGCGGTACCAGCGGATACGAGCAGTACTTC	CASSILASGTSGYEQYF
TRBV6-2/TRBV6-3	-	TRBD1	TRBJ1-6	TGTGCCAGCAGTTACCCACAGGGGTCCTATAATTCACCCCTCCACTTT	CASSYPQGSYNSPLHF
TRBV27	-	TRBD2	TRBJ2-1	TGTGCCAGCAGGGTAACGGGGGGCTACAATGAGCAGTTCTTC	CASRVTGGYNEQFF
TRBV13	-	TRBD2	TRBJ2-7	TGTGCCAGCAGCCGCGATGGCGGGAGGGGTTACGAGCAGTACTTC	CASSRDGGRGYEQYF
TRBV2	once	TRBD1	TRBJ1-1	TGTGCCAGCAGTGAGAGACAGGGGAGCACTGAAGCTTTCTTT	CASSERQGSTEAFF
TRBV5-1	once	TRBD2	TRBJ2-6	TGCGCCAGCAGCTTTGGGGAGGGGTCGAGCTCTGGGGCCAACGTCCTGACTTTC	CASSFGEGSSSGANVLTF
TRBV29-1	once	-	TRBJ1-1	TGCAGCGTGCGGGAGGGAGGGGTCGGCACTGAAGCTTTCTTT	CSVREGGVGTEAFF
TRBV19	-	-	TRBJ2-7	TGTGCCAGTAGTATGTGGGGGGACGAGCAGTACTTC	CASSMWGDEQYF
TRBV5-1	-	TRBD2	TRBJ2-5	TGCGCCAGCAGCTTGTTCCTAGCGGGGGATGAGACCCAGTACTTC	CASSLFLAGDETQYF